This T cell receptor (beta chain) was observed in a study of human T cells and chemical hapten exposure. The V end lost 4 bases, the J end lost 7 bases, and 20 bases lay between the germline ends. The CDR3 runs to 15 residues. The germline V gene encodes CDR1 SGHKS and CDR2 YYEKEE (reference sequence). The sample's time point: patch test 1, 2 weeks after DPC sensitization. Indicated treatment: therapeutic diphenylcyclopropenone sensitization with weekly scalp DPC. A single record per CDR3 protein comes from TCRdb applying MiXCR to the RACE reads. The table shows about 120,000 distinct CDR3 sequences, with 9.5% to 13% occurring only once.

The source is a woman in her forties or fifties with alopecia areata. Some clones in this sample may be carry-over from other donors' samples. The source was whole blood, collected in connection with sensitization to the hapten diphenylcyclopropenone (DPC). The genes are TRBV5-5 and TRBJ1-1; D may be TRBD1 (5 bases). CDR3: CASSATDETALEAFF. The CDR3 nucleotides read TGTGCCAGCAGCGCAACCGATGAGACAGCCCTTGAAGCTTTCTTT.